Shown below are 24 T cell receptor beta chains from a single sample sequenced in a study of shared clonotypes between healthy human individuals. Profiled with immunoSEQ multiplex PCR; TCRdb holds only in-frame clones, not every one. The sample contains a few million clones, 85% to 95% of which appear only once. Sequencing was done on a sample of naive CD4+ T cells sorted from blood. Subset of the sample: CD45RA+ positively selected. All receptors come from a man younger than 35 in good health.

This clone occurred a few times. The CDR3: CASSDGLQMGNEQFF. CDR3 bases: TGCGCCAGCAGTGATGGGCTCCAAATGGGCAATGAGCAGTTCTTC. The chain combines TRBV10-1 with TRBJ2-1; D not resolved. This CDR3 is 15 amino acids long. V lost 3 bases, J lost 6 bases, and 15 bases lay in between. CDR1 and CDR2 (germline): WNHNN, SYGVQD (reference sequence).

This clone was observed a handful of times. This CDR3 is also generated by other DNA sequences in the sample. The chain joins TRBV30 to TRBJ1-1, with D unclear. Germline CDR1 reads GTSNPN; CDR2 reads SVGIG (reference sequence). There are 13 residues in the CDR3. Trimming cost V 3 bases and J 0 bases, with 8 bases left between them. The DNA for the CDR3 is TGTGCCTGGAGACGTTTTTTGAACACTGAAGCTTTCTTT. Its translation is CAWRRFLNTEAFF.

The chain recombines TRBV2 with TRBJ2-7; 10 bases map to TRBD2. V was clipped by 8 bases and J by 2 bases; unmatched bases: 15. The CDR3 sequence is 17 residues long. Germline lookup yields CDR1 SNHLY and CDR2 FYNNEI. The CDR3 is CASGKEDSGRSPYEQYF. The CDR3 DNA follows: TGTGCCAGCGGAAAAGAAGATAGCGGGAGGTCCCCCTACGAGCAGTACTTC.

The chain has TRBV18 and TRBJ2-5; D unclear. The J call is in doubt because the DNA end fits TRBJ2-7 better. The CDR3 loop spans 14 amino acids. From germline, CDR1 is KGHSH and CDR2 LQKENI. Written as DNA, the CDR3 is TGTGCCAGCTCACGCACGACGGGTTCCTACGAGCAGTACTTC. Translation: CASSRTTGSYEQYF.

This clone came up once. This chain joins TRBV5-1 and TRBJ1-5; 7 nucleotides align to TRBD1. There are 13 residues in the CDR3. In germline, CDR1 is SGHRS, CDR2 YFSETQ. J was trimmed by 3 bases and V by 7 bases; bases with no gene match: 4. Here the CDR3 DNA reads TGCGCCAGCCGGGACAGCGACAATCAGCCCCAGCATTTT. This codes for CASRDSDNQPQHF.

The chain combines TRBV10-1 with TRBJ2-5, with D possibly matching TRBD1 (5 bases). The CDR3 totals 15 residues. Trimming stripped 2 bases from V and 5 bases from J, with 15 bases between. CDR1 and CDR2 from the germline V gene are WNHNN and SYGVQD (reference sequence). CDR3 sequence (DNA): TGCGCCAGCAGTGAGGGGCAGGGATCGAGGGAGACCCAGTACTTC. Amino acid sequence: CASSEGQGSRETQYF.

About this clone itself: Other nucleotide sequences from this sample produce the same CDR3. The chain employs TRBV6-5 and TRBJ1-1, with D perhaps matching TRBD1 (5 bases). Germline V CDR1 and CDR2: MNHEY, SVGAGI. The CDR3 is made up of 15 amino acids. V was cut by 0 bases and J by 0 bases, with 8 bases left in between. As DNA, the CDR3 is TGTGCCAGCAGTTACTCAGGGGTTTTGAACACTGAAGCTTTCTTT. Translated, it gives CASSYSGVLNTEAFF.

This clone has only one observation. This CDR3 reads CASSDVRTTNTEAFF. The CDR3, as DNA: TGTGCCAGCAGTGACGTTCGGACGACGAACACTGAAGCTTTCTTT. This chain uses TRBV25-1 with TRBJ1-1; D is ambiguous. This CDR3 is 15 amino acids long. Germline CDR1 reads MGHDK; CDR2 reads SYGVNS. Trimming took 3 bases from V and 1 from J, leaving 12 bases between them.

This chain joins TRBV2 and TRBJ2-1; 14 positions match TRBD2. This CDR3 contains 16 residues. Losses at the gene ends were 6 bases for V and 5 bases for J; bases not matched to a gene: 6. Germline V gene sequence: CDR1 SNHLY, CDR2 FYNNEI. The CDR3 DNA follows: TGTGCCAGCAGGGCCGGGACTAGCGGGAGCCACAATGAGCAGTTCTTC. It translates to CASRAGTSGSHNEQFF.

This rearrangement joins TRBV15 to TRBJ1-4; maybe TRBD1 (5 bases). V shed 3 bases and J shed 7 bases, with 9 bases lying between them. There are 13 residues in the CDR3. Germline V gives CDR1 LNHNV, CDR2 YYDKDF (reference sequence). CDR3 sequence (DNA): TGTGCCACCAGCAGCTGGGGCAGTGAAAAACTGTTTTTT. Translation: CATSSWGSEKLFF.

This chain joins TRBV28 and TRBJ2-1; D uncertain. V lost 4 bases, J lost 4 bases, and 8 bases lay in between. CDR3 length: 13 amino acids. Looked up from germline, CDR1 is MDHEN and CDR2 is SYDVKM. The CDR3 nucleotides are TGTGCCAGCAGTTCCGGGTTTTACAATGAGCAGTTCTTC. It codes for CASSSGFYNEQFF. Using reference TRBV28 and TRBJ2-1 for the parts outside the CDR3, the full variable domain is DVKVTQSSRYLVKRTGEKVFLECVQDMDHENMFWYRQDPGLGLRLIYFSYDVKMKEKGDIPEGYSVSREKKERFSLILESASTNQTSMYLCASSSGFYNEQFFGPGTRLTVL.

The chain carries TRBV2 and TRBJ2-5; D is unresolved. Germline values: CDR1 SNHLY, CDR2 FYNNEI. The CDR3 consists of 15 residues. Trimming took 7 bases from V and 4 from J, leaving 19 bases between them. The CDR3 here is CASNTQAHSGETQYF. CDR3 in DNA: TGTGCCAGCAATACCCAAGCACATTCAGGAGAGACCCAGTACTTC. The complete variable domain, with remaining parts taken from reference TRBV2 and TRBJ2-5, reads EPEVTQTPSHQVTQMGQEVILRCVPISNHLYFYWYRQILGQKVEFLVSFYNNEISEKSEIFDDQFSVERPDGSNFTLKIRSTKLEDSAMYFCASNTQAHSGETQYFGPGTRLLVL.

CDR3 amino acids: CAISESTGLQETQYF. The CDR3 coding sequence is TGTGCCATCAGTGAGTCGACGGGACTCCAAGAGACCCAGTACTTC. The chain recombines TRBV10-3 with TRBJ2-5; tentatively, D is TRBD2 (6 bases). Germline V gives CDR1 ENHRY, CDR2 SYGVKD. V lost 0 bases and J 1 base, leaving 9 bases between the germline ends. The CDR3 is 15 residues long.

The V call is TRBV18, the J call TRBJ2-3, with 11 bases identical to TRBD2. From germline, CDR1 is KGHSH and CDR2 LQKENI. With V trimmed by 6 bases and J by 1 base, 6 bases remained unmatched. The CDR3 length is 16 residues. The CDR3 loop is CASSLTGLAGTDTQYF. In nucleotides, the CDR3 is TGTGCCAGCTCCCTCACGGGACTAGCGGGCACAGATACGCAGTATTTT. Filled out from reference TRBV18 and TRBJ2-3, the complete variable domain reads NAGVMQNPRHLVRRRGQEARLRCSPMKGHSHVYWYRQLPEEGLKFMVYLQKENIIDESGMPKERFSAEFPKEGPSILRIQQVVRGDSAAYFCASSLTGLAGTDTQYFGPGTRLTVL.

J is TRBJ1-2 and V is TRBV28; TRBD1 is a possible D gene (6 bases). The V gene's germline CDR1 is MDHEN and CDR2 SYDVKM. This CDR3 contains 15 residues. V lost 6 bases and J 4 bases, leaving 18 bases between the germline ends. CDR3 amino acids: CASRPSGGRGYGYTF. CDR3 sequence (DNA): TGTGCCAGCAGACCCTCGGGGGGCAGAGGCTATGGCTACACCTTC.

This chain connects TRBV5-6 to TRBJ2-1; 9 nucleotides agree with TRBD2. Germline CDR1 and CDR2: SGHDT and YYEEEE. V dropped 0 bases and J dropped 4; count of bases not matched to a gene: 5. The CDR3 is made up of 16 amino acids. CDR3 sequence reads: CASSLGWREGYNEQFF. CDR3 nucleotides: TGTGCCAGCAGCTTGGGGTGGCGGGAGGGATACAATGAGCAGTTCTTC.

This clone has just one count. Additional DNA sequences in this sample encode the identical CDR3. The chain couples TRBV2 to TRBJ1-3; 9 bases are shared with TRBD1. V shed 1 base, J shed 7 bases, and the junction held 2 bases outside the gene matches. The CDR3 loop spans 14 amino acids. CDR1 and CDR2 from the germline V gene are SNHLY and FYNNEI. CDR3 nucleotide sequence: TGTGCCAGCAGTGAAGACAGGGGGCGGAACACCATATATTTT. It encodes CASSEDRGRNTIYF. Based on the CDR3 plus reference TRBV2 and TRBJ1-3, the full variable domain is EPEVTQTPSHQVTQMGQEVILRCVPISNHLYFYWYRQILGQKVEFLVSFYNNEISEKSEIFDDQFSVERPDGSNFTLKIRSTKLEDSAMYFCASSEDRGRNTIYFGEGSWLTVV.

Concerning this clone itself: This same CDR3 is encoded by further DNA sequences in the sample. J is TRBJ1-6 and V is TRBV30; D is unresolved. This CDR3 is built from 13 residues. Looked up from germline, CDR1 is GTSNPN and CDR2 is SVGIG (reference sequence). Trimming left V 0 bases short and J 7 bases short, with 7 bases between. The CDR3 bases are TGTGCCTGGAGTGTCGGCTCGAATTCACCCCTCCACTTT. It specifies CAWSVGSNSPLHF.

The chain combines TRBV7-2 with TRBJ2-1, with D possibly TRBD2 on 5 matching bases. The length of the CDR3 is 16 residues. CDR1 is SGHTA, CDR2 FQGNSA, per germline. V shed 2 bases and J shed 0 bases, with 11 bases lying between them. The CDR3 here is CASSLSGMSSYNEQFF. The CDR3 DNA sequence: TGTGCCAGCAGCTTAAGCGGAATGAGCTCCTACAATGAGCAGTTCTTC.

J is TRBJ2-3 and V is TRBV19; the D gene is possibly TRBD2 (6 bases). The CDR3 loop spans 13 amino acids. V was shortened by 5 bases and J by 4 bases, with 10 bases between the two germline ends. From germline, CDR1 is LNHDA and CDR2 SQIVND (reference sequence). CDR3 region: CASSFREADTQYF. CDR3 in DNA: TGTGCCAGTAGTTTCAGGGAGGCAGATACGCAGTATTTT.

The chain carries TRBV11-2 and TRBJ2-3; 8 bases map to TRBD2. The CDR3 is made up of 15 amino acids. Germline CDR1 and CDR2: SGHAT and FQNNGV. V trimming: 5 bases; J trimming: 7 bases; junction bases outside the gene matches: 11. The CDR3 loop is CASSRQTGGRYTQYF. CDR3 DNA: TGTGCCAGCAGCCGCCAGACGGGGGGGCGGTATACGCAGTATTTT.

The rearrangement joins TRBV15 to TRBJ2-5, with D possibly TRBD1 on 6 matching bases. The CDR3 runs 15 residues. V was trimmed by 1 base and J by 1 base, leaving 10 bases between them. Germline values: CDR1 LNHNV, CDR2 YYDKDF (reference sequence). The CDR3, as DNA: TGTGCCACCAGCAGAGCCGGACAGACCCAAGAGACCCAGTACTTC. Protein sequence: CATSRAGQTQETQYF. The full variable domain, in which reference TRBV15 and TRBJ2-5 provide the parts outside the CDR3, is DAMVIQNPRYQVTQFGKPVTLSCSQTLNHNVMYWYQQKSSQAPKLLFHYYDKDFNNEADTPDNFQSRRPNTSFCFLDIRSPGLGDTAMYLCATSRAGQTQETQYFGPGTRLLVL.

The DNA for the CDR3 is TGTGCCAGCAGCCCCGGGACGACGACAGATACGCAGTATTTT. Amino acid sequence: CASSPGTTTDTQYF. The chain employs TRBV5-6 and TRBJ2-3, with D perhaps being TRBD1 or TRBD2 (5 bases each). CDR3 length: 14 residues. The V end lost 4 bases, the J end lost 3 bases, and 12 bases lay between the germline ends. The V gene's germline CDR1 is SGHDT and CDR2 YYEEEE.

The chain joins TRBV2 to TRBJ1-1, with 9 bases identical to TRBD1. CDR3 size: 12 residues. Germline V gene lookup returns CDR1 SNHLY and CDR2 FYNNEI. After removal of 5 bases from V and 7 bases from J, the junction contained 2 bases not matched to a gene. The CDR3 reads CASSTGGIEAFF. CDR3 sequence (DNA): TGTGCCAGCAGTACAGGGGGCATTGAAGCTTTCTTT.